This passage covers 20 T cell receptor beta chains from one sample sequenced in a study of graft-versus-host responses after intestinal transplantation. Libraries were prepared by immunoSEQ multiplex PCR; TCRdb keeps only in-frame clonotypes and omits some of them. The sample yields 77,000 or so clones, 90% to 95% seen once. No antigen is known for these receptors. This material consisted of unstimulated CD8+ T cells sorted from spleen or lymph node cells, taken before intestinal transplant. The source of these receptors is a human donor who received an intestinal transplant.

The CDR3 sequence is CASSLQTGYEQYF. CDR3 nucleotide sequence: TGTGCCAGCAGTTTACAGACAGGGTACGAGCAGTACTTC. V gene TRBV27 combines with J gene TRBJ2-7; 7 bases are shared with TRBD1. Germline CDR1 reads MNHEY; CDR2 reads SMNVEV (reference sequence). V gave up 2 bases and J gave up 4 bases; unmatched junction bases: 2. This CDR3 contains 13 residues.

CDR3 DNA sequence: TGCGCCAGCAGCCAAGCATGGGGGGAGGGGGCCATGAACACTGAAGCTTTCTTT. This sequence encodes CASSQAWGEGAMNTEAFF. The chain uses TRBV4-1 and TRBJ1-1, with 7 bases that match TRBD1. CDR3 length: 18 amino acids. Germline V gene sequence: CDR1 MGHRA, CDR2 YSYEKL. J gave up 0 bases and V 1 base, and 11 bases lay outside the gene matches.

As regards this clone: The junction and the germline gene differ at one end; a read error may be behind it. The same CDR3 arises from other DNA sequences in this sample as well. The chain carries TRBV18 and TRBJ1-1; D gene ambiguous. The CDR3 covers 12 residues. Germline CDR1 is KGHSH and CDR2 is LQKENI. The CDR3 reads CASSPQNTEAFF. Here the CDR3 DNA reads TGTGCCAGCTCACCACAGAACACTGAGGCTTTCTTT.

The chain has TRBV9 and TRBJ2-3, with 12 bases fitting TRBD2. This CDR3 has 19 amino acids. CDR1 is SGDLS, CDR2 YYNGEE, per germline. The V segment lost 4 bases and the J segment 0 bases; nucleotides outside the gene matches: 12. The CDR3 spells CASSNPLTSGSQSTDTQYF. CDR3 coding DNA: TGTGCCAGCAGCAACCCTTTGACTAGCGGGAGCCAGAGCACAGATACGCAGTATTTT.

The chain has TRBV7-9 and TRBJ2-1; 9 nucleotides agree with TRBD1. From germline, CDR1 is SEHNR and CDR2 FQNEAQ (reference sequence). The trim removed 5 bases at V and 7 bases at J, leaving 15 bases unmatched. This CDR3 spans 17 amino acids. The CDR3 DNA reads TGTGCCAGCAGCCCGGCCATAGGACAGGGGCGTTATAATGAGCAGTTCTTC. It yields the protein CASSPAIGQGRYNEQFF.

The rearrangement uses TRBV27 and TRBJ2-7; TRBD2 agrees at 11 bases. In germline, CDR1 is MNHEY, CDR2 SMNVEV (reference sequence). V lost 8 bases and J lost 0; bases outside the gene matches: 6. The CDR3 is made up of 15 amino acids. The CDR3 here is CASSRSGRDSYEQYF. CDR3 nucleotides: TGTGCCAGCTCCCGTAGCGGGAGGGACTCCTACGAGCAGTACTTC.

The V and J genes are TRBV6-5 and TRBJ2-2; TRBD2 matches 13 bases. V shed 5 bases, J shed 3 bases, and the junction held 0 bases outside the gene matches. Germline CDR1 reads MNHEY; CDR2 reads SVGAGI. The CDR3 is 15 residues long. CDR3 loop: CASSTSGRDTGELFF. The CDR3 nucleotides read TGTGCCAGCAGTACTAGCGGGAGGGACACCGGGGAGCTGTTTTTT.

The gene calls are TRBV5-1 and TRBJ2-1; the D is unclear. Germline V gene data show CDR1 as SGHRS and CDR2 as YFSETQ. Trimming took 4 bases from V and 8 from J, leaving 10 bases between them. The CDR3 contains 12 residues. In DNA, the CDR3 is TGCGCCAGCAGCCCAGGTGTCGATGAGCAGTTCTTC. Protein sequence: CASSPGVDEQFF.

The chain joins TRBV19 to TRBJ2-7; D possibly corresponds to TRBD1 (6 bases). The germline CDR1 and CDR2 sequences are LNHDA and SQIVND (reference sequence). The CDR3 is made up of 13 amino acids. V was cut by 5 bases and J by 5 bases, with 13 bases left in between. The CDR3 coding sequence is TGTGCCAGTAGTGGGGACATTGAGGACGAGCAGTACTTC. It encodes CASSGDIEDEQYF.

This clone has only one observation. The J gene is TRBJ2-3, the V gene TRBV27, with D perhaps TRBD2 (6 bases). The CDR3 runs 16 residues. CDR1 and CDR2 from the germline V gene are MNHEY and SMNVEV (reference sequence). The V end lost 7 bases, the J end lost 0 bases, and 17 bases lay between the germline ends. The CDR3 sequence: CASTLLSGGSTDTQYF. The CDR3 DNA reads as TGTGCCAGCACACTCCTTAGCGGAGGAAGCACAGATACGCAGTATTTT.

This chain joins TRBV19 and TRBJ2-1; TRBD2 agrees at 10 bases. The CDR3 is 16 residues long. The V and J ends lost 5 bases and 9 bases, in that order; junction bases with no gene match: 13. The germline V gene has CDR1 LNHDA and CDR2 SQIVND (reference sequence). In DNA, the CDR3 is TGTGCCAGTAGTCCCCTTGGACTAGCGGCTTCTGGTGAGCAGTTCTTC. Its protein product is CASSPLGLAASGEQFF.

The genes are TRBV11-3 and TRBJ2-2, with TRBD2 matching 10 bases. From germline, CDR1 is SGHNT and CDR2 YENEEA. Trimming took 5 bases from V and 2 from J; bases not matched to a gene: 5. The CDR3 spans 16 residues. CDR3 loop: CASSPGLAKNTGELFF. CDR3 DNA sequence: TGTGCCAGCAGCCCGGGACTAGCGAAAAACACCGGGGAGCTGTTTTTT.

CDR3 loop: CASSVHNQPQHF. As DNA, the CDR3 is TGTGCCAGCTCGGTTCACAATCAGCCCCAGCATTTT. V usage is TRBV5-6 and J usage is TRBJ1-5, with D unresolved. Germline values: CDR1 SGHDT, CDR2 YYEEEE. V lost 7 bases to trimming and J lost 3 bases, with 8 bases between them. The CDR3 spans 12 residues.

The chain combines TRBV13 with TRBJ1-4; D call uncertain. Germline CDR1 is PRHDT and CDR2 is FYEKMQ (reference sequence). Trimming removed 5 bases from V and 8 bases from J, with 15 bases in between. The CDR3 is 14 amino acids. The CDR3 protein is CASSSGPDGEKLFF. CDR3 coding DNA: TGTGCCAGCAGCAGCGGGCCAGATGGGGAAAAACTGTTTTTT.

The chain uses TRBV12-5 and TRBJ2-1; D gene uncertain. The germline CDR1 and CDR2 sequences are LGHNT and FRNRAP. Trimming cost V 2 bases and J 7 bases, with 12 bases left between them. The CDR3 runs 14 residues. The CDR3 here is CASGLISLNNEQFF. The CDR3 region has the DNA TGTGCTAGTGGTTTGATATCCCTTAATAATGAGCAGTTCTTC.

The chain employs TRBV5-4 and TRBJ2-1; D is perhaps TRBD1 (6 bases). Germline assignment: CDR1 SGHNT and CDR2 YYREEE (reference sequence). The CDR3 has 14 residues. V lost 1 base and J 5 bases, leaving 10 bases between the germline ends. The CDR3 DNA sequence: TGTGCCAGCAGCTTGAGGGGGAGCCACAATGAGCAGTTCTTC. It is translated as CASSLRGSHNEQFF. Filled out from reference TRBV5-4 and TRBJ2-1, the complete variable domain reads ETGVTQSPTHLIKTRGQQVTLRCSSQSGHNTVSWYQQALGQGPQFIFQYYREEENGRGNFPPRFSGLQFPNYSSELNVNALELDDSALYLCASSLRGSHNEQFFGPGTRLTVL.

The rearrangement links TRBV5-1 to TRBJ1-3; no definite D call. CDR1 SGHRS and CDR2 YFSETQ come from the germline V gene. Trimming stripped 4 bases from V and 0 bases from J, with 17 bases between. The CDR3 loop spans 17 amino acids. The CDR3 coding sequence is TGCGCCAGCAGCCCTGACTTAGACGGATACTCTGGAAACACCATATATTTT. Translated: CASSPDLDGYSGNTIYF.

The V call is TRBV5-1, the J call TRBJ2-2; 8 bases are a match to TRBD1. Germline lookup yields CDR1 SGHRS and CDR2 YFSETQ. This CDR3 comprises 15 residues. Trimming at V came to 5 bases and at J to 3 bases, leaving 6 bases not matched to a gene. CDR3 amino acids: CASSFPGQDTGELFF. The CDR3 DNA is TGCGCCAGCAGTTTCCCGGGACAGGACACCGGGGAGCTGTTTTTT.

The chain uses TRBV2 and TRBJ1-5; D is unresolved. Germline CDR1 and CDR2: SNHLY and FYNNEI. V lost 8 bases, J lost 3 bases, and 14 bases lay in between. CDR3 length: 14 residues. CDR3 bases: TGTGCCAGCTTCGGAGGGAGCCTCAATCAGCCCCAGCATTTT. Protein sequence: CASFGGSLNQPQHF.

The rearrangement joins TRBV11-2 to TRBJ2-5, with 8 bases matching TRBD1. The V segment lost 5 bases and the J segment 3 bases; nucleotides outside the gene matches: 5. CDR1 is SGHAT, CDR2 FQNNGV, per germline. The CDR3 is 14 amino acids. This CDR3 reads CASSPATGEETQYF. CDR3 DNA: TGTGCCAGCAGCCCCGCGACAGGGGAAGAGACCCAGTACTTC.